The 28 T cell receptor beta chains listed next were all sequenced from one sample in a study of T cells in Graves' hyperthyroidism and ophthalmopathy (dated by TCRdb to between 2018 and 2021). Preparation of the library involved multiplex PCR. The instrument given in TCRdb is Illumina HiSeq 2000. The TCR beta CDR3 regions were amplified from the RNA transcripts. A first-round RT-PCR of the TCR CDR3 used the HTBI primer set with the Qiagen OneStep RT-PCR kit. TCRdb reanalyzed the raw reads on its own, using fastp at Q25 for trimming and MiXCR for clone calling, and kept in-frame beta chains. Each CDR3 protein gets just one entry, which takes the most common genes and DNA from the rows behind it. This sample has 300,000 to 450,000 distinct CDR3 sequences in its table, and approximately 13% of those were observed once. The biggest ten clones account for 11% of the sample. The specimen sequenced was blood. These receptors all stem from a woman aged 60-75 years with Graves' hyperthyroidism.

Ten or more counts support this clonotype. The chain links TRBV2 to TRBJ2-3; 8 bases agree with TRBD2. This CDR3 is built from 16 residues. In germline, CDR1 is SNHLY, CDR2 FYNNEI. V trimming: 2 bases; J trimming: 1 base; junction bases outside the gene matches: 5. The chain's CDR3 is CASSERAGVGTDTQYF. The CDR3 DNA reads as TGTGCCAGCAGTGAACGAGCGGGAGTAGGCACAGATACGCAGTATTTT. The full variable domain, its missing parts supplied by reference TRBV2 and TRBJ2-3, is EPEVTQTPSHQVTQMGQEVILRCVPISNHLYFYWYRQILGQKVEFLVSFYNNEISEKSEIFDDQFSVERPDGSNFTLKIRSTKLEDSAMYFCASSERAGVGTDTQYFGPGTRLTVL.

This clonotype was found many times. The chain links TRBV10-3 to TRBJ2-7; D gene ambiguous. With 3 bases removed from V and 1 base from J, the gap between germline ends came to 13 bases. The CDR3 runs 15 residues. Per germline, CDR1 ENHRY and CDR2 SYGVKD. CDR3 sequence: CAISERAKGSYEQYF. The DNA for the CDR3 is TGTGCCATCAGTGAAAGGGCCAAGGGTTCCTACGAGCAGTACTTC.

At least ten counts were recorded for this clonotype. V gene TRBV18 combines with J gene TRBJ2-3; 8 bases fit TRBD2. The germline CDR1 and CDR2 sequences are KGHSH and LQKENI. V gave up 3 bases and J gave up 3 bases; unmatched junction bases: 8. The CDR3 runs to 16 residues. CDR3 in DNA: TGTGCCAGCTCACCGACACCCGGACTAGCTACAGATACGCAGTATTTT. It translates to CASSPTPGLATDTQYF.

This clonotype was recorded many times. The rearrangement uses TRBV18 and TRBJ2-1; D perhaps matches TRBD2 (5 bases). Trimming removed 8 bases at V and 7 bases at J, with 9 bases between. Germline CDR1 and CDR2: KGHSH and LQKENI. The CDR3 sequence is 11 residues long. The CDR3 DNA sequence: TGTGCCAGCACAAGGGAGAATGAGCAGTTCTTC. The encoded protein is CASTRENEQFF.

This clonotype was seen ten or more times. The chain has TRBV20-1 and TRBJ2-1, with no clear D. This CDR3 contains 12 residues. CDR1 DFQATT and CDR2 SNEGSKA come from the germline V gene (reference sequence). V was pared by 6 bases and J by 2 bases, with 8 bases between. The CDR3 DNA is TGCAGTGCCCTGAGGACCTACAATGAGCAGTTCTTC. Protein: CSALRTYNEQFF.

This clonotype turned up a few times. CDR3 coding DNA: TGTGCCATCAGTGAGAGCGTCGAGACCCAGTACTTC. It translates to CAISESVETQYF. The chain couples TRBV10-3 to TRBJ2-5, with D unclear. V shed 2 bases and J shed 5 bases, with 6 bases lying between them. This CDR3 comprises 12 residues. In germline, CDR1 is ENHRY, CDR2 SYGVKD.

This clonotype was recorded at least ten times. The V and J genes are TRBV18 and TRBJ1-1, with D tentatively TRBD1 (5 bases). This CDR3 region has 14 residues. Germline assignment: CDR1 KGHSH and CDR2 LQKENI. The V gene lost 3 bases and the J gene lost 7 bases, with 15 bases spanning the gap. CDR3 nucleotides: TGTGCCAGCTCACCTTATCAGGGTAAGGGTGAAGCTTTCTTT. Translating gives CASSPYQGKGEAFF.

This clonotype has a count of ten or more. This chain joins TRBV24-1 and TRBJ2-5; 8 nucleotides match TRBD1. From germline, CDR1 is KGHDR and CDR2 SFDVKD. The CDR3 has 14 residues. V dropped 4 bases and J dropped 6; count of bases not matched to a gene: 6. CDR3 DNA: TGTGCCACCAGTGAGCCAGGGGGCGTTCAGACCCAGTACTTC. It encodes CATSEPGGVQTQYF.

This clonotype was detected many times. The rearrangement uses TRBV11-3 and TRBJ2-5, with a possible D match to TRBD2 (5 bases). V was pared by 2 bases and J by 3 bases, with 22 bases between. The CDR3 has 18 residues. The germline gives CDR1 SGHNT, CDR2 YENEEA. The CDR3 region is CASSLWIGVPGTKETQYF. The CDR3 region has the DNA TGTGCCAGCAGCTTATGGATCGGGGTCCCGGGAACCAAAGAGACCCAGTACTTC.

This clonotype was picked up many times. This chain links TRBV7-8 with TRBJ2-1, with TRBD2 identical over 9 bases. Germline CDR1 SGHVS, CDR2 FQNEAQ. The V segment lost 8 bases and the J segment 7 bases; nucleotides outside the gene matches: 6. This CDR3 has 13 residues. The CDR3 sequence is CASGGRVPNEQFF. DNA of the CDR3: TGTGCCAGCGGCGGGAGGGTGCCGAATGAGCAGTTCTTC.

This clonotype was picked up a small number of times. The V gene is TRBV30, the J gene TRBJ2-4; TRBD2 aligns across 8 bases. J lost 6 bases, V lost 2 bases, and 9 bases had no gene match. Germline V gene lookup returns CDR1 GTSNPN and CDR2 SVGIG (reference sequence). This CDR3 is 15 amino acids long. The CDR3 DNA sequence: TGTGCCTGGAGTAGGACTAGCCGCCCCCCAAACATTCAGTACTTC. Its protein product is CAWSRTSRPPNIQYF.

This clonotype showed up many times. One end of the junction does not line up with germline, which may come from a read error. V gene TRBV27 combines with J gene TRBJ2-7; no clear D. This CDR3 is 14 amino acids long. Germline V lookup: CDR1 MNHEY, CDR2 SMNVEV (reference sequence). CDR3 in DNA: TGTGCCAGCAGTCTATCTCGGCACGGTTACGAGCAGTACTTC. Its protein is CASSLSRHGYEQYF.

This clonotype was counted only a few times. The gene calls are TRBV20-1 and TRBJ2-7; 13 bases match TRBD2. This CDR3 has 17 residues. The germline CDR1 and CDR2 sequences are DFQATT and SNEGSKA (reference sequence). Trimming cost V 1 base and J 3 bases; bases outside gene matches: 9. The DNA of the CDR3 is TGCAGTGCTAGAGGAGCACTAGCGGGAGGGGTAGGCTACGAGCAGTACTTC. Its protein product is CSARGALAGGVGYEQYF.

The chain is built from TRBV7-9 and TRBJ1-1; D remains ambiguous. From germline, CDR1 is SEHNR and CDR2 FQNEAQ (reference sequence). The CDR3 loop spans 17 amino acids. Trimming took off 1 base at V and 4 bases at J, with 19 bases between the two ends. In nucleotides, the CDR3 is TGTGCCAGCAGCTTAGATTTAAGGGTTCTAGGATCCACTGAAGCTTTCTTT. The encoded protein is CASSLDLRVLGSTEAFF.

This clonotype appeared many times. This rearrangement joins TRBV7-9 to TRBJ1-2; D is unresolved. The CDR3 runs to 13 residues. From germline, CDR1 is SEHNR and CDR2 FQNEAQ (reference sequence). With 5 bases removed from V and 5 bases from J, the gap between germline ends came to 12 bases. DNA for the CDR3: TGTGCCAGCAGCCTCCCACTACTATATGGCTACACCTTC. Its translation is CASSLPLLYGYTF.

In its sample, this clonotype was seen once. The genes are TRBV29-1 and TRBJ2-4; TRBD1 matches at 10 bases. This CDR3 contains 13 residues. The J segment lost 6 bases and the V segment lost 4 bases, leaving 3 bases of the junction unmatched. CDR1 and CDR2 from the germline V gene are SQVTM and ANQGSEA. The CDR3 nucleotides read TGCAGCGTTGGACAGGGGGCTGGAAACATTCAGTACTTC. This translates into CSVGQGAGNIQYF.

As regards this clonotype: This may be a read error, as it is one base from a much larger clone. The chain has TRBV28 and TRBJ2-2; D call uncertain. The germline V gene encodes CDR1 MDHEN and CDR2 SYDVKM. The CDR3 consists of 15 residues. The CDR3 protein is CASGFIGVGTGELFF. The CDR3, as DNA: TGTGCCAGCGGTTTTATTGGGGTGGGGACCGGGGAGCTGTTTTTT.

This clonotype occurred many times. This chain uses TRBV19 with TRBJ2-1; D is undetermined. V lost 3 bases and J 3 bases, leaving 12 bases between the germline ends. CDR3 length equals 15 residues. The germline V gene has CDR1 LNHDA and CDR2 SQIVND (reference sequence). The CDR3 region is CASSMLPVGYNEQFF. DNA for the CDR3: TGTGCCAGTAGTATGTTGCCGGTGGGCTACAATGAGCAGTTCTTC.

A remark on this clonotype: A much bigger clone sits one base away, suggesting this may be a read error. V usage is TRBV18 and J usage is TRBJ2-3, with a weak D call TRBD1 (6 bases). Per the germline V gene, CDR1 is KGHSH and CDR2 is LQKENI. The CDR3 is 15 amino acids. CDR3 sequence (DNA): TGTGCCAGCCCACCGGGTGGGACATCGTTGGATACGCAGTATTTT. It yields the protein CASPPGGTSLDTQYF.

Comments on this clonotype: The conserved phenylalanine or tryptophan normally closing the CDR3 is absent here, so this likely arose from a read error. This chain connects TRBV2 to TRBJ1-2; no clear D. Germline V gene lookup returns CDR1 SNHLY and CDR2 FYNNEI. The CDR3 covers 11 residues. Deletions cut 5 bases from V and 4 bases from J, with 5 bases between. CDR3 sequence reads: CASSSVYGYTS. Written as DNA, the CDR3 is TGTGCCAGCAGTTCTGTCTATGGCTACACCTCC.

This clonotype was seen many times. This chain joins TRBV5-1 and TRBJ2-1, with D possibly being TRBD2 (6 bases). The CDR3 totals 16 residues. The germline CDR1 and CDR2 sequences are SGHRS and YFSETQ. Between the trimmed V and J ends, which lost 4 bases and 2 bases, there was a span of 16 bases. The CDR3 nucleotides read TGCGCCAGCAGCCGGGGGACTCGCCGAGCCTACAATGAGCAGTTCTTC. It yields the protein CASSRGTRRAYNEQFF.

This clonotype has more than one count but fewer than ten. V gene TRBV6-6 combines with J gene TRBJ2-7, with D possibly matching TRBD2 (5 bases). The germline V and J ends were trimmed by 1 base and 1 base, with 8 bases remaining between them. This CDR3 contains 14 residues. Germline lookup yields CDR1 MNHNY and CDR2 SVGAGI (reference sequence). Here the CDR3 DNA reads TGTGCCAGCAGTTACTTGACGGGATCCTACGAGCAGTACTTC. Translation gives CASSYLTGSYEQYF.

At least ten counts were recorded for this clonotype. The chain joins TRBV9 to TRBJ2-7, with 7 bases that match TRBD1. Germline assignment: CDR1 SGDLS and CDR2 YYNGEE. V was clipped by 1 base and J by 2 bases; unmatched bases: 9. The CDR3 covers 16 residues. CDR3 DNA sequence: TGTGCCAGCAGCGTAAGCAGTAGGGACAGTCCCTACGAGCAGTACTTC. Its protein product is CASSVSSRDSPYEQYF.

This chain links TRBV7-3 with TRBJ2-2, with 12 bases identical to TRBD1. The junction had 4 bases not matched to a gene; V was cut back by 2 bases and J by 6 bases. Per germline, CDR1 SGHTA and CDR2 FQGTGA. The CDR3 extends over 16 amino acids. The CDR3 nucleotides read TGTGCCAGCAGCTTAGGGGGACAGGGGGCATCCGGGGAGCTGTTTTTT. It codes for CASSLGGQGASGELFF.

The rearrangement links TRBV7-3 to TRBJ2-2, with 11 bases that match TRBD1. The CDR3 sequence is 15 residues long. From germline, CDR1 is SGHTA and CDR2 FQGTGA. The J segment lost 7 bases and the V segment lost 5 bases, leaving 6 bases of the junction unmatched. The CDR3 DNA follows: TGTGCCAGCAGCCCTGGACAGGGGGCTGACGGGGAGCTGTTTTTT. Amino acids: CASSPGQGADGELFF.

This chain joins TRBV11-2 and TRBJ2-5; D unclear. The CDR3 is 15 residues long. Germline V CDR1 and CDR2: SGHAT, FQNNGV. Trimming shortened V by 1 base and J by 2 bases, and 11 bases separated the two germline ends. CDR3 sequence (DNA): TGTGCCAGCAGCTTAGGATCTAGGACGCAAGAGACCCAGTACTTC. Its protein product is CASSLGSRTQETQYF.

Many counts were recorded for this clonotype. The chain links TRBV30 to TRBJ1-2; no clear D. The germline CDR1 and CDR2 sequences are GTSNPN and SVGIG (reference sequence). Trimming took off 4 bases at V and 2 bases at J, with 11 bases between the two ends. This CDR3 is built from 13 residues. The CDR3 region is CAWTATGNYGYTF. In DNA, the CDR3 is TGTGCCTGGACCGCCACTGGGAACTATGGCTACACCTTC. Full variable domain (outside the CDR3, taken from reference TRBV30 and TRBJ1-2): SQTIHQWPATLVQPVGSPLSLECTVEGTSNPNLYWYRQAAGRGLQLLFYSVGIGQISSEVPQNLSASRPQDRQFILSSKKLLLSDSGFYLCAWTATGNYGYTFGSGTRLTVV.

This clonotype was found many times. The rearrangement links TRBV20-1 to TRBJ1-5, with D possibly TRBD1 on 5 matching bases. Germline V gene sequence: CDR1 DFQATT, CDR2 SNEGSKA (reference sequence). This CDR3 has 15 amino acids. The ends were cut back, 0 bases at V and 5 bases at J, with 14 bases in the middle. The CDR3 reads CSARDRRQSHQPQHF. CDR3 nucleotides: TGCAGTGCTAGAGATCGACGACAGAGCCATCAGCCCCAGCATTTT.